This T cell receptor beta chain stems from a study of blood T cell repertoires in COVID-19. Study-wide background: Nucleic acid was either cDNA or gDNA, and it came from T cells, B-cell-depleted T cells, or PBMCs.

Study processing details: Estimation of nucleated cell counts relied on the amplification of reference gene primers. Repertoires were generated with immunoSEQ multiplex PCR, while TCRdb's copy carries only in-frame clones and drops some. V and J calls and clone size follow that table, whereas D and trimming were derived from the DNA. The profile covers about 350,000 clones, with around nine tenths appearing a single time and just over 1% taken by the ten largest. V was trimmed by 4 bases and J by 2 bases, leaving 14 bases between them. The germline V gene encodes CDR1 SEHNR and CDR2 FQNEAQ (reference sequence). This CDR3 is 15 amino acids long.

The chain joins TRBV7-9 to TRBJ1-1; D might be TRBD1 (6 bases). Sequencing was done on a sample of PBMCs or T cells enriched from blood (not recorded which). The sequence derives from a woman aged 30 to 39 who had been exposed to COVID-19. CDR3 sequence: CASSSRTEGNTEAFF. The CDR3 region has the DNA TGTGCCAGCAGCTCCCGGACAGAGGGAAACACTGAAGCTTTCTTT.